This entry lists 10 T cell receptor beta chains sequenced from one sample in a study of blood T cell repertoires in COVID-19. Here immunoSEQ multiplex PCR was the method, and the copy in TCRdb shows in-frame clones only, minus some. The sample yields roughly 250,000 clones, 70% to 85% seen once. The sequenced sample was peripheral blood. These receptors were taken from a woman aged 80 or over with acute or convalescent COVID-19.

This clone was seen just once. V gene TRBV15 combines with J gene TRBJ1-1; D is perhaps TRBD1 (6 bases). The germline CDR1 and CDR2 sequences are LNHNV and YYDKDF (reference sequence). Trimming removed 1 base at V and 1 base at J, with 10 bases between. The CDR3 is 15 amino acids. This CDR3 is CATSRVRTANTEAFF. CDR3 nucleotide sequence: TGTGCCACCAGCAGAGTAAGGACAGCGAACACTGAAGCTTTCTTT.

This sequence joins TRBV6-5 and TRBJ1-4, with D perhaps matching TRBD1 (5 bases). With 6 bases removed from V and 0 bases from J, the gap between germline ends came to 11 bases. There are 15 residues in the CDR3. Per germline, CDR1 MNHEY and CDR2 SVGAGI. The CDR3 here is CASRHPGATNEKLFF. The CDR3 region has the DNA TGTGCCAGCAGGCACCCGGGGGCAACTAATGAAAAACTGTTTTTT.

This clone was picked up one time. The genes are TRBV18 and TRBJ1-2; a weak D match, TRBD1 (5 bases). The germline V gene encodes CDR1 KGHSH and CDR2 LQKENI. The CDR3 covers 14 residues. V lost 2 bases and J lost 7, with 14 bases in between. The CDR3 reads CASSPDRFDPGYTF. CDR3 sequence (DNA): TGTGCCAGCTCACCAGACAGATTTGACCCTGGCTACACCTTC.

This sequence joins TRBV6-5 and TRBJ2-7; possible D gene TRBD2, 6 bases. Germline CDR1 MNHEY, CDR2 SVGAGI. CDR3 length: 14 amino acids. V was cut by 4 bases and J by 7 bases, with 17 bases left in between. This chain's CDR3 is CASSSRVQAGEQYF. CDR3 coding DNA: TGTGCCAGCAGTTCCAGGGTTCAGGCGGGAGAGCAGTACTTC.

This clone appeared a single time. The genes are TRBV9 and TRBJ1-2; D is uncertain. The length of the CDR3 is 15 residues. Trimming took off 0 bases at V and 1 base at J, with 10 bases between the two ends. Germline lookup yields CDR1 SGDLS and CDR2 YYNGEE. The CDR3 nucleotides read TGTGCCAGCAGCGTAGGTGGACTTAATAACTATGGCTACACCTTC. This gives the protein CASSVGGLNNYGYTF.

This chain links TRBV5-4 with TRBJ1-6; TRBD1 agrees at 9 bases. Germline V gene sequence: CDR1 SGHNT, CDR2 YYREEE (reference sequence). CDR3 length: 15 amino acids. V lost 0 bases, J lost 5 bases, and 0 bases stayed unmatched. CDR3 loop: CASSLGDRDNSPLHF. The DNA for the CDR3 is TGTGCCAGCAGCTTGGGGGACAGGGATAATTCACCCCTCCACTTT.

This chain joins TRBV7-9 and TRBJ1-2, with TRBD1 matching over 8 bases. The CDR3 length is 12 residues. Unmatched junction bases numbered 2, after V lost 4 bases and J lost 7 bases. Per the germline V gene, CDR1 is SEHNR and CDR2 is FQNEAQ (reference sequence). In DNA form, the CDR3 reads TGTGCCAGCAGCTATGGGACAGGTGGCTACACCTTC. Encoded protein: CASSYGTGGYTF.

In the case of this clone: An end of the junction does not agree with germline; a read error may underlie this. This chain links TRBV6-1 with TRBJ1-1; TRBD1 matches at 7 bases. This CDR3 spans 14 amino acids. Germline V CDR1 and CDR2: MNHNS, SASEGT. CDR3 nucleotides: TGTGCCAGCAGTGAAGGTTTGATGGGACAGAATGTACATTTT. It specifies CASSEGLMGQNVHF.

J is TRBJ2-3 and V is TRBV5-1; TRBD1 is a possible D gene (5 bases). The germline V and J ends were trimmed by 3 bases and 1 base, with 15 bases remaining between them. The germline gives CDR1 SGHRS, CDR2 YFSETQ. This CDR3 contains 16 residues. In nucleotides, the CDR3 is TGCGCCAGCAGCTCTGGTCAGGGATGGGGCACAGATACGCAGTATTTT. Translating gives CASSSGQGWGTDTQYF.

The chain combines TRBV11-3 with TRBJ1-3; no reliable D call. The V end lost 9 bases, the J end lost 0 bases, and 6 bases lay between the germline ends. The CDR3 consists of 12 residues. Germline V gene data show CDR1 as SGHNT and CDR2 as YENEEA. The CDR3 sequence: CARHGSGNTIYF. In nucleotides, the CDR3 is TGTGCCAGGCACGGCTCTGGAAACACCATATATTTT.